Following are 20 T cell receptor beta chains from one sample sequenced in a study of sequential checkpoint blockade in melanoma. TCRdb's table, derived via immunoSEQ multiplex PCR, lists solely in-frame clones and lacks some. The table has 6,500 to 8,000 clones, around 22% seen once. Noted treatment: randomized to nivolumab then ipilimumab (arm A) or the reverse (arm B). This specimen was tumor tissue (inferred from file names), taken from a patient given nivolumab and ipilimumab in sequence. The receptors were gathered from a human donor with melanoma.

Many counts were recorded for this clone. The rearrangement uses TRBV11-3 and TRBJ1-2, with 12 nucleotides matching TRBD1. Germline trimming cut 5 bases from V and 4 bases from J; bases unmatched to any gene: 5. The CDR3 is made up of 15 amino acids. Germline CDR1 SGHNT, CDR2 YENEEA. The CDR3 loop is CASSRGQGAGYGYTF. The CDR3 DNA follows: TGTGCCAGCAGCAGGGGACAGGGGGCGGGCTATGGCTACACCTTC.

This clone was counted a few times. This chain connects TRBV30 to TRBJ1-5, with D unresolved. Germline V gene sequence: CDR1 GTSNPN, CDR2 SVGIG (reference sequence). Trimming took 3 bases from V and 4 from J, leaving 10 bases between them. The CDR3 totals 13 residues. Written as DNA, the CDR3 is TGTGCCTGGAGCGCCGGCGAAAATCAGCCCCAGCATTTT. The encoded protein is CAWSAGENQPQHF.

Only a few counts were recorded for this clone. The chain couples TRBV11-3 to TRBJ2-1; 7 bases line up with TRBD2. CDR3 size: 17 residues. J lost 3 bases, V lost 2 bases, and 10 bases had no gene match. Germline V lookup: CDR1 SGHNT, CDR2 YENEEA. As DNA, the CDR3 is TGTGCCAGCAGCTTACTCCCCGGCGGACTAGTCTACAATGAGCAGTTCTTC. It translates to CASSLLPGGLVYNEQFF.

This clone appeared a few times. This chain joins TRBV5-1 and TRBJ2-5; 14 nucleotides align to TRBD2. J lost 2 bases, V lost 2 bases, and 8 bases had no gene match. Germline lookup yields CDR1 SGHRS and CDR2 YFSETQ. CDR3 size: 18 residues. CDR3 in amino acids: CASSLGPGLAGGQETQYF. CDR3 in DNA: TGCGCCAGCAGCTTAGGCCCTGGACTAGCGGGGGGTCAAGAGACCCAGTACTTC.

This clone was seen only a few times. The gene calls are TRBV11-3 and TRBJ2-7, with TRBD2 identical over 14 bases. The ends lost 4 bases at V and 3 bases at J; junction bases unmatched: 2. The germline CDR1 and CDR2 sequences are SGHNT and YENEEA. This CDR3 is 15 amino acids long. DNA of the CDR3: TGTGCCAGCAGCTGGGGGACTAGCGGGAGCTACGAGCAGTACTTC. Translation: CASSWGTSGSYEQYF.

This clone was counted many times. This CDR3 is CASRNQGGAEAFF. The CDR3 nucleotides are TGTGCCAGCAGAAACCAGGGGGGCGCTGAAGCTTTCTTT. The chain employs TRBV7-2 and TRBJ1-1, with 7 bases lining up with TRBD1. The germline V gene encodes CDR1 SGHTA and CDR2 FQGNSA. CDR3 length: 13 residues. After removal of 6 bases from V and 6 bases from J, the junction contained 7 bases not matched to a gene.

The rearrangement links TRBV30 to TRBJ2-2; 13 nucleotides align to TRBD2. V was clipped by 1 base and J by 2 bases; unmatched bases: 7. This CDR3 region has 18 residues. The germline gives CDR1 GTSNPN, CDR2 SVGIG (reference sequence). The CDR3 loop reads CAWSGRRTSGSNTGELFF. CDR3 in DNA: TGTGCCTGGAGTGGGCGTAGGACTAGCGGGAGTAACACCGGGGAGCTGTTTTTT.

This clone appeared many times. This rearrangement joins TRBV11-3 to TRBJ1-1; D is unresolved. The CDR3 has 14 residues. CDR1 SGHNT and CDR2 YENEEA come from the germline V gene. The V gene lost 3 bases and the J gene lost 4 bases, with 12 bases spanning the gap. CDR3 sequence: CASSFRTGVTEAFF. CDR3 nucleotides: TGTGCCAGCAGCTTCAGAACGGGTGTCACTGAAGCTTTCTTT. Full variable domain (rest looked up from reference TRBV11-3 and TRBJ1-1): EAGVVQSPRYKIIEKKQPVAFWCNPISGHNTLYWYLQNLGQGPELLIRYENEEAVDDSQLPKDRFSAERLKGVDSTLKIQPAELGDSAVYLCASSFRTGVTEAFFGQGTRLTVV.

This rearrangement joins TRBV6-8 to TRBJ2-5; TRBD1 might be the D (6 bases). The germline V gene has CDR1 MNHGY and CDR2 SAAAGT. The CDR3 extends over 16 amino acids. V was pared by 1 base and J by 2 bases, with 14 bases between. This chain's CDR3 is CASSYFGRGDQETQYF. The CDR3 DNA follows: TGTGCCAGCAGTTACTTCGGCAGGGGCGATCAAGAGACCCAGTACTTC.

This clone turned up a few times. The CDR3 sequence is CASTNEPRNGYTF. CDR3 in DNA: TGTGCCAGCACCAACGAGCCCCGAAACGGCTACACCTTC. The chain employs TRBV6-8 and TRBJ1-2; no reliable D call. CDR1 is MNHGY and CDR2 is SAAAGT in the germline V gene. Trimming stripped 7 bases from V and 8 bases from J, with 17 bases between. This CDR3 spans 13 amino acids.

The V and J genes are TRBV28 and TRBJ1-4; D gene uncertain. Deletions cut 4 bases from V and 8 bases from J, with 11 bases between. The germline V gene encodes CDR1 MDHEN and CDR2 SYDVKM. The CDR3 spans 13 residues. CDR3 sequence reads: CASSWQVDEKLFF. In DNA form, the CDR3 reads TGTGCCAGCAGTTGGCAGGTGGACGAAAAACTGTTTTTT.

The CDR3: CASSVAGGWYEQYF. The CDR3 coding sequence is TGTGCCAGCAGCGTAGCAGGGGGTTGGTACGAGCAGTACTTC. The chain carries TRBV9 and TRBJ2-7, with 7 positions matching TRBD1. Trimming removed 0 bases from V and 4 bases from J; junction bases left unmatched: 4. The CDR3 totals 14 residues. Looked up from germline, CDR1 is SGDLS and CDR2 is YYNGEE.

The chain carries TRBV19 and TRBJ2-1; D is possibly TRBD1 (6 bases). Trimming took off 5 bases at V and 4 bases at J, with 9 bases between the two ends. In germline, CDR1 is LNHDA, CDR2 SQIVND (reference sequence). The CDR3 is 13 residues long. The CDR3 nucleotides read TGTGCCAGTAGTCGACAGGCGTACAATGAGCAGTTCTTC. Its translation: CASSRQAYNEQFF.

This clone came up a few times. This chain joins TRBV4-1 and TRBJ2-7; 9 positions match TRBD1. Germline assignment: CDR1 MGHRA and CDR2 YSYEKL. This CDR3 has 18 residues. The trim removed 0 bases at V and 3 bases at J, leaving 12 bases unmatched. The CDR3 is CASSQDRTRDRAYYEQYF. In DNA form, the CDR3 reads TGCGCCAGCAGCCAAGATCGAACTCGGGACAGGGCTTACTACGAGCAGTACTTC.

The chain carries TRBV5-1 and TRBJ2-7; 10 bases are shared with TRBD1. The ends lost 4 bases at V and 5 bases at J; junction bases unmatched: 6. CDR3 length: 14 amino acids. Germline V lookup: CDR1 SGHRS, CDR2 YFSETQ. CDR3 protein: CASSLRDRGDEQYF. DNA of the CDR3: TGCGCCAGCAGCCTCCGGGACAGGGGAGACGAGCAGTACTTC.

Only a few counts were recorded for this clone. J is TRBJ2-2 and V is TRBV9; 7 nucleotides agree with TRBD1. The CDR3 is made up of 16 amino acids. Losses at the gene ends were 3 bases for V and 4 bases for J; bases not matched to a gene: 9. The germline V gene encodes CDR1 SGDLS and CDR2 YYNGEE. This CDR3 is CASSARQGSGTGELFF. In DNA form, the CDR3 reads TGTGCCAGCAGCGCTCGACAGGGAAGCGGCACCGGGGAGCTGTTTTTT.

The CDR3 DNA follows: TGTGCCAGCAGTGCTGCGTCGGCAGGGGTTGGCCAGCCCCAGCATTTT. Its translation is CASSAASAGVGQPQHF. This chain joins TRBV6-8 and TRBJ1-5; TRBD1 might be the D (6 bases). The germline V gene encodes CDR1 MNHGY and CDR2 SAAAGT. CDR3 length equals 16 residues. The ends were cut back, 5 bases at V and 7 bases at J, with 21 bases in the middle.

With respect to this clone: An end of the junction differs from the germline gene, which may be a read error. The chain uses TRBV6-8 and TRBJ2-4, with TRBD2 identical over 7 bases. This CDR3 is 15 amino acids long. Germline CDR1 is MNHGY and CDR2 is SAAAGT. The CDR3 DNA is TGTGCCATCAGTGGGGGGGACGAGTCAAGAAACATTCAGTACTTC. Amino acid sequence: CAISGGDESRNIQYF.

This clone was recorded many times. This chain links TRBV11-3 with TRBJ2-1; D tentatively reads TRBD1 or TRBD2 (5 bases each). In germline, CDR1 is SGHNT, CDR2 YENEEA. V was cut by 5 bases and J by 3 bases, with 14 bases left in between. The CDR3 length is 15 residues. CDR3 residues: CASSGPGPSYNEQFF. DNA for the CDR3: TGTGCCAGCAGCGGTCCGGGACCGAGCTACAATGAGCAGTTCTTC.

The chain couples TRBV11-3 to TRBJ1-5; unclear D gene. The CDR3 is made up of 15 amino acids. Germline lookup yields CDR1 SGHNT and CDR2 YENEEA. The V gene lost 0 bases and the J gene lost 3 bases, with 9 bases spanning the gap. CDR3 nucleotides: TGTGCCAGCAGCTTAGATCGCAGGCCCAATCAGCCCCAGCATTTT. This encodes CASSLDRRPNQPQHF.